This T cell receptor beta chain was identified in a study of shared clonotypes between healthy human individuals. In the study overall: CD4 naive and memory got three plates each, CD8 naive two, CD8 memory one.

To note about this clone: No antigen is known for it.

This CDR3 is 16 amino acids long. With 0 bases removed from V and 0 bases from J, the gap between germline ends came to 9 bases. Germline V lookup: CDR1 SGDLS, CDR2 YYNGEE. Points from the study as a whole: Among non-shared clonotypes, generation probabilities were lower than among those shared by all four donors. A limitation of the genetic and exposure-history diversity represented arose from few donors.

Deep was the level used in running the assay. Profiled with immunoSEQ multiplex PCR; TCRdb holds only in-frame clones, not every one. The sample shows 640,000 or so clones, less than 80% of them seen only once. The specimen was memory CD4+ T cells sorted from blood. Subset here: CD45RA-negative fraction. This chain uses TRBV9 with TRBJ2-2; no clear D gene. This receptor was obtained from a woman aged 25 to 39 in good health. The CDR3 loop is CASSVAAGANTGELFF. In nucleotides, the CDR3 is TGTGCCAGCAGCGTAGCCGCCGGAGCGAACACCGGGGAGCTGTTTTTT.